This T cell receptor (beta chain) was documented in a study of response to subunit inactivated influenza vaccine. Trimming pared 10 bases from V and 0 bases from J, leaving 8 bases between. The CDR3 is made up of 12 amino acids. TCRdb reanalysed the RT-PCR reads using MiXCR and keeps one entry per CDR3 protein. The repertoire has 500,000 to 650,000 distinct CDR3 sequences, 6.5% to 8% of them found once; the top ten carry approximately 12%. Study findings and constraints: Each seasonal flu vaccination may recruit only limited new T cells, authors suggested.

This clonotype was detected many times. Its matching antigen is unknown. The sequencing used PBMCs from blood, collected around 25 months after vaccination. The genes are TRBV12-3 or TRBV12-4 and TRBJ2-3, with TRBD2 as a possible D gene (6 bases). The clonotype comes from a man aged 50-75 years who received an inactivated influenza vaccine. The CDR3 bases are TGTGCCACAGGGACTAGCACAGATACGCAGTATTTT. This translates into CATGTSTDTQYF.